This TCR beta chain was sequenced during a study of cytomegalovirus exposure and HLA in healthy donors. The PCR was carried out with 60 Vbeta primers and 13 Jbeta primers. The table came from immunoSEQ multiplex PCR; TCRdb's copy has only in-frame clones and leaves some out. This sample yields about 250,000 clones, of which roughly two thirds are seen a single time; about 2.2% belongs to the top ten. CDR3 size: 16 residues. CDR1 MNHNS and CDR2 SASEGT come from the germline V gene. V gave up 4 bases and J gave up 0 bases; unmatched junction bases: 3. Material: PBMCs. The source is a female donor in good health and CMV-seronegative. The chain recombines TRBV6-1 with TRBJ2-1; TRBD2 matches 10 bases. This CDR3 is CASSGRLAGSYNEQFF. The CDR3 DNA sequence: TGTGCCAGCAGTGGACGACTAGCGGGCTCCTACAATGAGCAGTTCTTC.